This T cell receptor (beta chain) was documented in a study of cytomegalovirus exposure and HLA in healthy donors. Notes on the study in general: Another analysis was done later, and it associated 15,000 or so TCR beta sequences with HLA alleles at 0.05 false discovery rate. It was only CMV serostatus that was available as immune exposure information.

PCR used 60 Vbeta primers and 13 Jbeta primers. Clones were sequenced by immunoSEQ multiplex PCR, and TCRdb holds only the in-frame ones, with some missing. Of approximately 120,000 clones listed, 75% are singletons. After removal of 5 bases from V and 3 bases from J, the junction contained 10 bases not matched to a gene. Per germline, CDR1 SGHTA and CDR2 FQGTGA. This CDR3 contains 16 residues. With regard to this clone: Antigen: not known.

The TCR comes from a man younger than 40 in good health and CMV-seronegative. The J gene is TRBJ2-3, the V gene TRBV7-3, with 8 bases matching TRBD2. Input material: PBMCs. CDR3 loop: CASSALGGGLTDTQYF. In DNA form, the CDR3 reads TGTGCCAGCAGCGCTCTTGGCGGGGGGCTAACAGATACGCAGTATTTT.